The T cell receptor beta chain under discussion was sequenced for a study of human T cells and chemical hapten exposure. Authors' data handling: Sample TCR totals centred on a median of about 92,000, ranging about 20,000 to 690,600. A single record per CDR3 protein comes from TCRdb applying MiXCR to the RACE reads. Clone size and V and J calls follow TCRdb, not the original study. This table holds roughly 380,000 distinct CDR3 sequences, 5.1% found once. Time point: pre-sensitization, week 0. The treatment denotes: therapeutic diphenylcyclopropenone sensitization with weekly scalp DPC. Each donor was an alopecia patient between 18 and 70 years of age who qualified for DPC. The V and J ends lost 7 bases and 0 bases respectively, with 13 bases between them. Germline CDR1 and CDR2: SEHNR and FQNEAQ (reference sequence). The CDR3 contains 15 residues. This clonotype was seen repeatedly, ten times or more.

This receptor was taken from a woman aged 45-60 years with alopecia areata. Some clones in this sample may be carry-over from other donors' samples. Material: whole blood, obtained in connection with sensitization to the hapten diphenylcyclopropenone (DPC). This chain connects TRBV7-9 to TRBJ2-1, with D maybe TRBD1 (5 bases). DNA for the CDR3: TGTGCCAGCAACCCAGGGTGGCGCTCCTACAATGAGCAGTTCTTC. It codes for CASNPGWRSYNEQFF.